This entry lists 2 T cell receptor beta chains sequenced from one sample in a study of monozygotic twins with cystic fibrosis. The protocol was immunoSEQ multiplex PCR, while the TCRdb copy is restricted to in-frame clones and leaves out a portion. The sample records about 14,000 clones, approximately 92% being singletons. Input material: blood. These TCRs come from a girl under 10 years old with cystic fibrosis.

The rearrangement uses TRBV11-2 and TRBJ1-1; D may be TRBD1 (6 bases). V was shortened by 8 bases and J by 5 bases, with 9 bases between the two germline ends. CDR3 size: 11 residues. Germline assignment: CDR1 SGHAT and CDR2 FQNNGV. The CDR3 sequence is CASLGGTEAFF. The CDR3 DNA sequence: TGTGCCAGCCTAGGGGGGACTGAAGCTTTCTTT. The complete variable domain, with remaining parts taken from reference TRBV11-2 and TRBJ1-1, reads EAGVAQSPRYKIIEKRQSVAFWCNPISGHATLYWYQQILGQGPKLLIQFQNNGVVDDSQLPKDRFSAERLKGVDSTLKIQPAKLEDSAVYLCASLGGTEAFFGQGTRLTVV.

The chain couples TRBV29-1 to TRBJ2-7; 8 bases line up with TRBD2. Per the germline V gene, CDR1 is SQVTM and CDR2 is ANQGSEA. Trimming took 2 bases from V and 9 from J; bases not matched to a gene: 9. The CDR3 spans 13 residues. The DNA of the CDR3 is TGCAGCGTTGAACGGGAGGGCCAGAGGGGGCAGTACTTC. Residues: CSVEREGQRGQYF.